This TCR beta chain was obtained from a study of CD4 T cells in relation to SARS-CoV-2 and coronaviruses. This CDR3 is built from 14 residues. Unexposed donor CD4+ T cells date from 2011-2018, before the COVID-19 pandemic. The study's findings and limits: No donor gave both pre-pandemic and post-infection samples. Compared with monoreactive clones, crossreactive clones showed significantly weaker SARS-CoV-2 expansion.

Regarding this clone: Its matching antigen is unknown.

This table comes from immunoSEQ multiplex PCR, and its TCRdb copy is limited to in-frame clones, with some not included. The table lists 60,000 or so clones, about 94% of them singletons. The V gene is TRBV21-1, the J gene TRBJ2-5; the D call of TRBD1 is as the table states it, not checked on the DNA. TRBV21-1 is listed as a pseudogene. The origin of this receptor is a human donor in good health. What was sequenced was naive CD4+ T cells from PBMCs. As to subset: naive CD4+ T cells isolated by negative enrichment. The CDR3 loop is CASSPQGKRETQYF. In DNA, the CDR3 is TGTGCCAGCAGCCCCCAGGGTAAGAGGGAGACCCAGTACTTC.